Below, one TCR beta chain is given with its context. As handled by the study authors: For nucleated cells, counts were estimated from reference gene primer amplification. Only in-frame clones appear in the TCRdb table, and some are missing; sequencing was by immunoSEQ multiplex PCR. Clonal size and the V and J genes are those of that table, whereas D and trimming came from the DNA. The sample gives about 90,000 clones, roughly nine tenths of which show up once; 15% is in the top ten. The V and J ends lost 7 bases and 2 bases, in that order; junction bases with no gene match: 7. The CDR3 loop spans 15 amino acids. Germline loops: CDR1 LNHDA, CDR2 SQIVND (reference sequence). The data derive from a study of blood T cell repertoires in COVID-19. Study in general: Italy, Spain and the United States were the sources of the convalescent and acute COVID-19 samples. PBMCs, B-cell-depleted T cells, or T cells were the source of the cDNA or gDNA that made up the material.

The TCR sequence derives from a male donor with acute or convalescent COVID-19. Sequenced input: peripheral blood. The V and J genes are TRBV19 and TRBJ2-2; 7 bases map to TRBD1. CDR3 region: CASKNRDRNTGELFF. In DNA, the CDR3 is TGTGCCAGTAAGAATCGGGACAGAAACACCGGGGAGCTGTTTTTT.